The 3 T cell receptor beta chains listed next were all sequenced from one sample in a study of T cell responses to AZD1222 COVID-19 vaccine. This table comes from immunoSEQ multiplex PCR, and its TCRdb copy is limited to in-frame clones, with some not included. Of about 180,000 clones listed, around nine tenths were seen once; the top ten hold roughly 1.9%. The sample here was peripheral blood, taken 28 days after the second AZD1222 dose. The receptor set was obtained from an adult who received the AZD1222 COVID-19 vaccine.

The rearrangement uses TRBV7-9 and TRBJ2-3; a weak D match, TRBD2 (5 bases). The CDR3 runs to 14 residues. CDR1 is SEHNR and CDR2 is FQNEAQ in the germline V gene (reference sequence). Trimming cost V 5 bases and J 6 bases, with 15 bases left between them. The CDR3 nucleotides read TGTGCCAGCAGCGGGCAAGATTCGGGGGATACGCAGTATTTT. Translated: CASSGQDSGDTQYF.

V and J are TRBV30 and TRBJ1-2, with 8 bases matching TRBD1. CDR1 and CDR2 (germline): GTSNPN, SVGIG (reference sequence). This CDR3 is 13 amino acids long. V shed 6 bases and J 4 bases; nucleotides not matched to a gene: 7. This CDR3 reads CACIRGPGYGYTF. The CDR3 DNA reads TGTGCCTGCATCAGGGGGCCTGGCTATGGCTACACCTTC.

This chain joins TRBV30 and TRBJ1-2, with 8 bases fitting TRBD1. Losses at the gene ends were 3 bases for V and 5 bases for J; bases not matched to a gene: 5. This CDR3 region has 13 residues. The V gene's germline CDR1 is GTSNPN and CDR2 SVGIG (reference sequence). The CDR3 DNA follows: TGTGCCTGGAGGAATACAGGGGGATATGGCTACACCTTC. It translates to CAWRNTGGYGYTF. Complete variable domain (other parts from reference TRBV30 and TRBJ1-2): SQTIHQWPATLVQPVGSPLSLECTVEGTSNPNLYWYRQAAGRGLQLLFYSVGIGQISSEVPQNLSASRPQDRQFILSSKKLLLSDSGFYLCAWRNTGGYGYTFGSGTRLTVV.